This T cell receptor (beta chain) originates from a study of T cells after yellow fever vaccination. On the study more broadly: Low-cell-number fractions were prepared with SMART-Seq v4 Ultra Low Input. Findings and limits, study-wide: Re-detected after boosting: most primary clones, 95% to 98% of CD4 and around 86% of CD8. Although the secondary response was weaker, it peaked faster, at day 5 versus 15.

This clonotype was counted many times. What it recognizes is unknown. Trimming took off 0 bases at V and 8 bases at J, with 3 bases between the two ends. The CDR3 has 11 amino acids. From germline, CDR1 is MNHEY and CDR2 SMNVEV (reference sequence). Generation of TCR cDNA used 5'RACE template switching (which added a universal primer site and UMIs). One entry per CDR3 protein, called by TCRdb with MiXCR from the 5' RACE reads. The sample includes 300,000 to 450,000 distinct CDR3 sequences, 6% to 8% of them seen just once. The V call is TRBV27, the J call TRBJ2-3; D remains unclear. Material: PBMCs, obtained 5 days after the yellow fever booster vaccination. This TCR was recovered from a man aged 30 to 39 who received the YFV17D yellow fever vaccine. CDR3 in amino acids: CASSLSGTQYF. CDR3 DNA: TGTGCCAGCAGTTTATCCGGTACGCAGTATTTT.